The clone carrying this T cell receptor (beta chain) was counted many times. Its antigen remains unknown. This record belongs to a study of identical twins. Whole-study results and caveats: With beta out-of-frame sequences, excess sharing by twins was weaker. Beta clonotypes that were abundant in cord blood contained fewer insertions, a pattern absent from memory repertoires. Models predicted less out-of-frame TCR alpha sharing in monozygotic twins than was found.

From germline, CDR1 is SGHRS and CDR2 YFSETQ. The CDR3 loop spans 17 amino acids. V lost 0 bases, J lost 4 bases, and 20 bases lay in between. TCRdb re-derived calls from the 5' RACE reads in MiXCR, one entry per CDR3 protein. The sample consists of roughly 350,000 distinct CDR3 sequences, 7% to 9.5% of them appearing once. No donor was unhealthy or non-Caucasian. The clonotype comes from a woman aged 50 to 60 in good health. The chain recombines TRBV5-1 with TRBJ2-7; a weak D match, TRBD2 (6 bases). The material sequenced was naive T cells sorted from blood. The CDR3 here is CASSLAGTRRGHYEQYF. The CDR3 bases are TGCGCCAGCAGCTTGGCAGGAACCAGGAGGGGTCATTACGAGCAGTACTTC.